A selection of T cell receptor beta chains follows, all from one sample in a study of T cell responses to AZD1222 COVID-19 vaccine. TCRdb keeps only in-frame clones here, not all; method: immunoSEQ multiplex PCR. This sample has under 200,000 clones, with around 90% found just once. The sample consisted of peripheral blood, taken on day 0 of AZD1222 vaccination. These receptors were obtained from an adult in good health. CDR3s include the opening cysteine and the closing phenylalanine or tryptophan. Each record gives: clone size, D gene, J gene, V gene, CDR3 protein, CDR3 DNA. D genes are given only for firm matches. Clone size appears in some rows only: once, few, many, or a class for an expanded clone.

>.|.|TRBJ1-6|TRBV5-4
CASSLGRTRNSPLHF
TGTGCCAGCAGCTTGGGACGCACCAGGAATTCACCCCTCCACTTT
>.|.|TRBJ1-1|TRBV6-4
CASSDPIAGLNTEAFF
TGTGCCAGCAGTGACCCGATTGCGGGGCTGAACACTGAAGCTTTCTTT
>.|.|TRBJ1-6|TRBV5-6
CASSLERARYYSPLHF
TGTGCCAGCAGCTTGGAGCGGGCCCGGTATTATTCACCCCTCCACTTT
>.|TRBD1|TRBJ1-6|TRBV10-1
CASSLGQENSPLHF
TGCGCCAGCAGCCTGGGACAGGAAAATTCACCCCTCCACTTT
>.|.|TRBJ1-1|TRBV6-5
CASSYRQFNTEAFF
TGTGCCAGCAGTTACAGGCAGTTTAACACTGAAGCTTTCTTT
>few|.|TRBJ2-6|TRBV19
CASSLRLSGANVLTF
TGTGCCAGTAGTCTCAGGCTCTCTGGGGCCAACGTCCTGACTTTC
>.|.|TRBJ2-2|TRBV9
CASGDLAWPPRGTGELFF
TGTGCCAGCGGTGATTTAGCCTGGCCCCCTCGGGGGACCGGGGAGCTGTTTTTT
>.|.|TRBJ1-5|TRBV9
CASSVDGGLPQPQHF
TGTGCCAGCAGCGTAGATGGAGGACTCCCCCAGCCCCAGCATTTT
>once|.|TRBJ2-5|TRBV5-8
CASSSGTDYQETQYF
TGTGCCAGCAGCTCCGGGACGGACTACCAAGAGACCCAGTACTTC
>.|TRBD1|TRBJ2-7|TRBV11-2
CASSSSRDRALSSYEQYF
TGTGCCAGCAGCTCCAGCCGGGACAGGGCATTGAGCTCCTACGAGCAGTACTTC
>.|TRBD1|TRBJ1-4|TRBV15
CATSRDPWTGVEEKLFF
TGTGCCACCAGCAGAGACCCATGGACAGGGGTTGAGGAAAAACTGTTTTTT
>.|.|TRBJ1-5|TRBV9
CASSVNPNQPQHF
TGTGCCAGCAGCGTAAATCCTAATCAGCCCCAGCATTTT
>.|TRBD2|TRBJ2-7|TRBV7-2
CASSSSGGLLYEQYF
TGTGCCAGCAGCTCGAGCGGGGGGTTACTCTACGAGCAGTACTTC
>.|.|TRBJ2-5|TRBV7-2
CASSLGGPVQETQYF
TGTGCCAGCAGCCTAGGCGGCCCTGTTCAAGAGACCCAGTACTTC
>.|TRBD1|TRBJ2-3|TRBV27
CASRKRPGQGTDTQYF
TGTGCCAGCAGGAAAAGACCGGGACAGGGGACAGATACGCAGTATTTT
>.|TRBD1|TRBJ2-7|TRBV5-6
CASSLYQTGGDEQYF
TGTGCCAGCAGCTTGTATCAAACAGGGGGCGACGAGCAGTACTTC
>.|.|TRBJ1-1|TRBV18
CASSLQWGEAFF
TGTGCCAGCTCACTACAGTGGGGTGAAGCTTTCTTT
>.|TRBD1|TRBJ1-5|TRBV29-1
CSVGQGSVNQPQHF
TGCAGCGTTGGACAGGGGTCGGTCAATCAGCCCCAGCATTTT
>.|.|TRBJ1-1|TRBV24-1
CATSKSTEAFF
TGTGCCACCAGTAAGAGCACTGAAGCTTTCTTT
>.|TRBD2|TRBJ2-7|TRBV28
CASRLLAGAHYEQYF
TGTGCCAGCAGATTACTAGCGGGGGCACACTACGAGCAGTACTTC
>.|.|TRBJ2-1|TRBV5-1
CASSLVRGTYNEQFF
TGCGCCAGCAGCTTGGTCAGGGGCACCTACAATGAGCAGTTCTTC